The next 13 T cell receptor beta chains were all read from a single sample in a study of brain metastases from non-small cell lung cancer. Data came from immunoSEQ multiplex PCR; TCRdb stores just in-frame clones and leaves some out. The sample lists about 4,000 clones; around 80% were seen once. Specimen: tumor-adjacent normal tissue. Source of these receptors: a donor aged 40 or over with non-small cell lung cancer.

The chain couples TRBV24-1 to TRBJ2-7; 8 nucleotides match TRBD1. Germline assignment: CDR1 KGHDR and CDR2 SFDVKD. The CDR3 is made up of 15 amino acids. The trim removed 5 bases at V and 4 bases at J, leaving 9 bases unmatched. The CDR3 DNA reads TGTGCCACCAGTGTTACAGGACAGGGAAGGTACGAGCAGTACTTC. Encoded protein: CATSVTGQGRYEQYF.

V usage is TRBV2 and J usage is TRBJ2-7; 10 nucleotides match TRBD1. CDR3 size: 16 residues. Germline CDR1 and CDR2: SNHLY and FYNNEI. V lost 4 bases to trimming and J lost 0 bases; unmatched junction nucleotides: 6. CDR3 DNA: TGTGCCAGCAGTGCGGCGGGGACAGGGGACTCCTACGAGCAGTACTTC. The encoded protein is CASSAAGTGDSYEQYF.

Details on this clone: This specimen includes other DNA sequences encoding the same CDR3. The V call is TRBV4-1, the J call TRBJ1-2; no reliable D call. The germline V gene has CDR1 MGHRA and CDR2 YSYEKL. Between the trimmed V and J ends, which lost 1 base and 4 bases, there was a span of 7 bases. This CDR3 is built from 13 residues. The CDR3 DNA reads TGCGCCAGCAGCCAAGGGTTCGTCTATGGCTACACCTTC. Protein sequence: CASSQGFVYGYTF.

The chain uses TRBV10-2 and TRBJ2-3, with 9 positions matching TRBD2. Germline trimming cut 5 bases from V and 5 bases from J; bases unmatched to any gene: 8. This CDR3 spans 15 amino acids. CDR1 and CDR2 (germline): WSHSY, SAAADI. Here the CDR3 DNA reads TGCGCCAGCAGTTCAGTGCGGGAGGGGGGAGATACGCAGTATTTT. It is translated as CASSSVREGGDTQYF.

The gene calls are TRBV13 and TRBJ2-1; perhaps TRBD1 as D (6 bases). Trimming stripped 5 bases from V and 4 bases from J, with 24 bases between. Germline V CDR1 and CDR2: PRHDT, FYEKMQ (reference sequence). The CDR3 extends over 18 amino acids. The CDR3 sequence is CASSPISLPEGVYNEQFF. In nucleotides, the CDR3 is TGTGCCAGCAGCCCTATTAGCCTCCCAGAGGGGGTTTACAATGAGCAGTTCTTC. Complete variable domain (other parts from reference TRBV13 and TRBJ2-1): AAGVIQSPRHLIKEKRETATLKCYPIPRHDTVYWYQQGPGQDPQFLISFYEKMQSDKGSIPDRFSAQQFSDYHSELNMSSLELGDSALYFCASSPISLPEGVYNEQFFGPGTRLTVL.

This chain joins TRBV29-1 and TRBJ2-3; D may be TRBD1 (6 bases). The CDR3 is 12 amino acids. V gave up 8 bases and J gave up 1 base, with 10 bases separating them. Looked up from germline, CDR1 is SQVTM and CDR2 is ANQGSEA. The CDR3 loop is CSIRQGTDTQYF. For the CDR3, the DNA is TGCAGCATCCGACAGGGCACAGATACGCAGTATTTT.

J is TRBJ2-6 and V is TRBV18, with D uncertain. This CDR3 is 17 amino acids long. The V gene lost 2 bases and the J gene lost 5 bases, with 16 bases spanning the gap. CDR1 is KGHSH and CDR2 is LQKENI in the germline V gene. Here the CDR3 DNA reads TGTGCCAGCTCACCAGACGTCTCCTTGATTAGGGCCAACGTCCTGACTTTC. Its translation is CASSPDVSLIRANVLTF.

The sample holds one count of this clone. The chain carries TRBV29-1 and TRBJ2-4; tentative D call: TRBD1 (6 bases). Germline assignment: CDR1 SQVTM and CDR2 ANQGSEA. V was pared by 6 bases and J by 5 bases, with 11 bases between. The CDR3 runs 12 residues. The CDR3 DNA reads TGCAGCGTAATACAGGGTGAAAACATTCAGTACTTC. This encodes CSVIQGENIQYF.

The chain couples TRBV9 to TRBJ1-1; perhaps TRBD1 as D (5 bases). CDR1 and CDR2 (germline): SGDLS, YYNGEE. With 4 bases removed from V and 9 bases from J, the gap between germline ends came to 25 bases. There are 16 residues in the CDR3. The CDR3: CASSPFEAGGDYKAFF. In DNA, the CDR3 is TGTGCCAGCAGCCCCTTCGAAGCGGGGGGTGACTATAAAGCTTTCTTT.

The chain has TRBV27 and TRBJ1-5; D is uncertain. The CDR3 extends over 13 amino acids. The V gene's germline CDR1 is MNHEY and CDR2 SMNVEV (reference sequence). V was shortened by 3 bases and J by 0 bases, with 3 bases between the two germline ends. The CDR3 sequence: CASSFYSNQPQHF. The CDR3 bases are TGTGCCAGCAGTTTTTATAGCAATCAGCCCCAGCATTTT.

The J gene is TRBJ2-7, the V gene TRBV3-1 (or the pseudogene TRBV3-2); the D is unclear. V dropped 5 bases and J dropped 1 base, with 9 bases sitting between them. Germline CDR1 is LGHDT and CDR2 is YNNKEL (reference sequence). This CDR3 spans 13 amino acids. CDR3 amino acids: CASSAATSYEQYF. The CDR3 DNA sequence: TGTGCCAGCAGCGCTGCGACATCCTACGAGCAGTACTTC.

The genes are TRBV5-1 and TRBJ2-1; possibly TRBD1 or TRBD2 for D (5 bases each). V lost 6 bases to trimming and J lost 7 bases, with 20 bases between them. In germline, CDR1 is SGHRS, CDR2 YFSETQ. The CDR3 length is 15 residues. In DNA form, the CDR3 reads TGCGCCAGCACCCCCAGGGCGGGCCCGGAAAATGAGCAGTTCTTC. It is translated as CASTPRAGPENEQFF. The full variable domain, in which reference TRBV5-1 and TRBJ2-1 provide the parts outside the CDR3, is KAGVTQTPRYLIKTRGQQVTLSCSPISGHRSVSWYQQTPGQGLQFLFEYFSETQRNKGNFPGRFSGRQFSNSRSEMNVSTLELGDSALYLCASTPRAGPENEQFFGPGTRLTVL.

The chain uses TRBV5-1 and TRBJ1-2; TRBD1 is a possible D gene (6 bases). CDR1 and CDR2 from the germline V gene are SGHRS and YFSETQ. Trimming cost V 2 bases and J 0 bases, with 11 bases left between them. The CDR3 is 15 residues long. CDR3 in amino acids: CASSLYRVANYGYTF. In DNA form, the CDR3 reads TGCGCCAGCAGCTTATACAGGGTCGCTAACTATGGCTACACCTTC. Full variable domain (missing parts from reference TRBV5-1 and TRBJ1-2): KAGVTQTPRYLIKTRGQQVTLSCSPISGHRSVSWYQQTPGQGLQFLFEYFSETQRNKGNFPGRFSGRQFSNSRSEMNVSTLELGDSALYLCASSLYRVANYGYTFGSGTRLTVV.